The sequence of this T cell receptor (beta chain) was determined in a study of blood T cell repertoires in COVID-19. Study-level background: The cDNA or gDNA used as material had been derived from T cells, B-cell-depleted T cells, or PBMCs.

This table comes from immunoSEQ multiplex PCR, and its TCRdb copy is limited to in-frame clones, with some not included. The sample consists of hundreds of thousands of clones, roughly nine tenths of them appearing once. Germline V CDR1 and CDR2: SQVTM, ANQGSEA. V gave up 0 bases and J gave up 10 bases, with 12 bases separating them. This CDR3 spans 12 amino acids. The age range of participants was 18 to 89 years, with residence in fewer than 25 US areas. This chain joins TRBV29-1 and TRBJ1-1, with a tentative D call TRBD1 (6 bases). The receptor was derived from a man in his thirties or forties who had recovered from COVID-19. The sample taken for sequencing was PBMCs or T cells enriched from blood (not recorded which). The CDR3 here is CSVEDRARGAFF. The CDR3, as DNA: TGCAGCGTTGAAGATCGGGCCAGGGGAGCTTTCTTT.